A single sample is the source of the 18 T cell receptor beta chains below, sequenced in a study of OX40 agonist ivuxolimab in advanced cancers. TCRdb keeps only in-frame clones here, not all; method: immunoSEQ multiplex PCR. The sample yields 60,000 to 85,000 clones, 89% seen once. Source: CD4+ or CD8+ T cells sorted from blood, taken in a trial of the OX40 agonist ivuxolimab. All receptors come from an adult with an advanced solid tumor such as melanoma, head and neck, liver or kidney cancer.

V gene TRBV7-2 combines with J gene TRBJ2-7, with D perhaps assigned TRBD1 or TRBD2 (7 bases each). CDR1 is SGHTA, CDR2 FQGNSA, per germline. The CDR3 has 14 amino acids. Trimming cost V 2 bases and J 3 bases, with 11 bases left between them. CDR3 sequence reads: CASSLQGGDYEQYF. CDR3 nucleotides: TGTGCCAGCAGCTTACAGGGGGGGGACTACGAGCAGTACTTC.

The V and J genes are TRBV7-2 and TRBJ2-7; TRBD1 matches at 7 bases. The junction had 4 bases not matched to a gene; V was cut back by 3 bases and J by 2 bases. Germline values: CDR1 SGHTA, CDR2 FQGNSA. The CDR3 runs to 14 residues. This CDR3 reads CASSFGDSTYEQYF. CDR3 coding DNA: TGTGCCAGCAGCTTTGGGGACAGTACCTACGAGCAGTACTTC.

The V call is TRBV5-1, the J call TRBJ1-5; D gene ambiguous. The CDR3 runs to 14 residues. In germline, CDR1 is SGHRS, CDR2 YFSETQ. Trimming took 3 bases from V and 5 from J, leaving 12 bases between them. The CDR3 sequence is CASSSEGSDQPQHF. CDR3 bases: TGCGCCAGCAGCTCGGAAGGGAGCGATCAGCCCCAGCATTTT.

The chain combines TRBV28 with TRBJ1-6; D not certain. V was cut by 4 bases and J by 7 bases, with 14 bases left in between. Germline CDR1 MDHEN, CDR2 SYDVKM. CDR3 size: 15 residues. CDR3 in DNA: TGTGCCAGCAGTTACATAACGAATTGGAATTCACCCCTCCACTTT. Translating it yields CASSYITNWNSPLHF.

This clone was detected ten times or more. The J gene is TRBJ2-1, the V gene TRBV13; no clear D. Trimming pared 7 bases from V and 8 bases from J, leaving 21 bases between. Germline lookup yields CDR1 PRHDT and CDR2 FYEKMQ (reference sequence). The length of the CDR3 is 15 residues. The CDR3 loop is CASTLTPKDVHEQFF. CDR3 DNA: TGTGCCAGCACCCTTACACCCAAAGATGTCCATGAGCAGTTCTTC.

V is TRBV6-5 and J is TRBJ1-2; D not certain. Trimming cost V 2 bases and J 2 bases, with 6 bases left between them. The CDR3 runs 13 residues. Germline assignment: CDR1 MNHEY and CDR2 SVGAGI. CDR3 protein: CASSYQPNYGYTF. The CDR3 DNA reads as TGTGCCAGCAGTTACCAGCCAAACTATGGCTACACCTTC.

The genes are TRBV4-2 and TRBJ1-4, with D unclear. V dropped 3 bases and J dropped 8 bases, with 7 bases sitting between them. CDR1 and CDR2 (germline): LGHNA, YNFKEQ. The CDR3 consists of 12 residues. This CDR3 is CASSHSGEKLFF. The CDR3 DNA reads as TGTGCCAGCAGCCACAGTGGGGAAAAACTGTTTTTT.

The chain couples TRBV27 to TRBJ1-1; no reliable D call. Germline V gene sequence: CDR1 MNHEY, CDR2 SMNVEV (reference sequence). V was trimmed by 2 bases and J by 1 base, leaving 8 bases between them. This CDR3 region has 14 residues. This chain's CDR3 is CASSLRAGNTEAFF. CDR3 DNA: TGTGCCAGCAGTTTAAGGGCTGGGAACACTGAAGCTTTCTTT.

The J gene is TRBJ1-3, the V gene TRBV5-1; the D gene is possibly TRBD1 (5 bases). Germline loops: CDR1 SGHRS, CDR2 YFSETQ. CDR3 length: 17 residues. V was trimmed by 4 bases and J by 0 bases, leaving 17 bases between them. The CDR3 loop is CASSRGDGQSSGNTIYF. The DNA of the CDR3 is TGCGCCAGCAGCCGGGGGGACGGCCAGTCCTCTGGAAACACCATATATTTT.

This chain uses TRBV5-4 with TRBJ2-2, with D perhaps matching TRBD1 or TRBD2 (5 bases each). Trimming shortened V by 1 base and J by 4 bases, and 11 bases separated the two germline ends. The germline gives CDR1 SGHNT, CDR2 YYREEE (reference sequence). This CDR3 comprises 15 residues. The CDR3 coding sequence is TGTGCCAGCAGCTTGTTGGCAGGGAGCACCGGGGAGCTGTTTTTT. Its translation is CASSLLAGSTGELFF.

The chain couples TRBV4-1 to TRBJ1-1, with D perhaps TRBD1 (6 bases). Germline values: CDR1 MGHRA, CDR2 YSYEKL. The V gene lost 4 bases and the J gene lost 0 bases, with 18 bases spanning the gap. This CDR3 is 17 amino acids long. The CDR3 bases are TGCGCCAGCAGCCTCCGGACAGCACAGTTCATGAACACTGAAGCTTTCTTT. Amino acid sequence: CASSLRTAQFMNTEAFF.

This chain uses TRBV10-1 with TRBJ2-7; TRBD1 matches at 7 bases. The CDR3 spans 12 residues. From germline, CDR1 is WNHNN and CDR2 SYGVQD (reference sequence). DNA for the CDR3: TGCGCACCACCTAGGGGGCCCTACGAGCAGTACTTC. Translated: CAPPRGPYEQYF.

The chain employs TRBV5-1 and TRBJ1-1; 8 bases are a match to TRBD1. This CDR3 has 14 residues. The trim removed 4 bases at V and 1 base at J, leaving 3 bases unmatched. In germline, CDR1 is SGHRS, CDR2 YFSETQ. CDR3 region: CASSPGQGNTEAFF. The CDR3 nucleotides are TGCGCCAGCAGCCCCGGACAGGGGAACACTGAAGCTTTCTTT.

This clone showed up just once. This chain connects TRBV2 to TRBJ1-4; weak D call: TRBD1 (5 bases). Germline-derived CDR1 and CDR2 are SNHLY and FYNNEI. V dropped 6 bases and J dropped 8 bases, with 16 bases sitting between them. The CDR3 length is 14 residues. CDR3 loop: CASSGAVRQEKLFF. CDR3 sequence (DNA): TGTGCCAGCAGCGGGGCGGTGAGGCAAGAAAAACTGTTTTTT.

The rearrangement uses TRBV30 and TRBJ1-5, with D possibly being TRBD1 (5 bases). There are 13 residues in the CDR3. The ends were cut back, 7 bases at V and 2 bases at J, with 12 bases in the middle. CDR1 and CDR2 from the germline V gene are GTSNPN and SVGIG (reference sequence). In DNA, the CDR3 is TGTGCCTTAAGCGGGGCGGGCAATCAGCCCCAGCATTTT. It codes for CALSGAGNQPQHF.

The CDR3 DNA sequence: TGTGCCAGCAGCTTAGGGTGGGGATCGGGACAGCGCCCTGGGGAGCAGTACTTC. The encoded protein is CASSLGWGSGQRPGEQYF. This rearrangement joins TRBV11-3 to TRBJ2-5, with 7 bases matching TRBD1. The CDR3 runs 18 residues. Germline V gene data show CDR1 as SGHNT and CDR2 as YENEEA. Trimming removed 1 base from V and 11 bases from J; junction bases left unmatched: 22.

This chain uses TRBV7-6 with TRBJ1-6; D may be TRBD1 (6 bases). The CDR3 runs to 14 residues. Trimming stripped 5 bases from V and 9 bases from J, with 14 bases between. Looked up from germline, CDR1 is SGHVS and CDR2 is FNYEAQ. CDR3 coding DNA: TGTGCCAGCAGCCGGGAGGACAGTGCTTCACCCCTCCACTTT. Encoded protein: CASSREDSASPLHF.

The chain couples TRBV6-1 to TRBJ1-5; no firm D call. This CDR3 has 15 amino acids. The V and J ends lost 1 base and 3 bases respectively, with 10 bases between them. The V gene's germline CDR1 is MNHNS and CDR2 SASEGT. The CDR3 DNA reads TGTGCCAGCAGTGAAGGGAGGGCTAACAATCAGCCCCAGCATTTT. Translation: CASSEGRANNQPQHF.